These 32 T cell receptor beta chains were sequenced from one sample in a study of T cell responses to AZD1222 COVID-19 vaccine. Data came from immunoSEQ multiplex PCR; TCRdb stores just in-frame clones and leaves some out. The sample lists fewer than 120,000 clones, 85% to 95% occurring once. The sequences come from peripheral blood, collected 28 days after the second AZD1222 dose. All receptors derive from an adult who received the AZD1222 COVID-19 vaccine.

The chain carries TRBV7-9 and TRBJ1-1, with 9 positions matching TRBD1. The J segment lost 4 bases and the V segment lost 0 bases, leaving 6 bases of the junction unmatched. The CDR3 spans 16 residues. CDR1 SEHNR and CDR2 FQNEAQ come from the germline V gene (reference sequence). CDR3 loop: CASSLAGTGFFTEAFF. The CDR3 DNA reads TGTGCCAGCAGCTTAGCCGGGACAGGGTTTTTCACTGAAGCTTTCTTT.

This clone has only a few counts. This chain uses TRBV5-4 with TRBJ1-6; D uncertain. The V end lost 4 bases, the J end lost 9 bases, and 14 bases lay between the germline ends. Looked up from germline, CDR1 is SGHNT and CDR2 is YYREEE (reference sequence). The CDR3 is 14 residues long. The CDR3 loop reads CASSLRLEGSPLHF. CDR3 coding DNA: TGTGCCAGCAGCCTACGACTGGAGGGTTCACCCCTCCACTTT.

CDR3 amino acids: CASSSTASSYNSPLHF. In DNA form, the CDR3 reads TGTGCCAGCAGCTCGACGGCTAGCTCCTATAATTCACCCCTCCACTTT. The V gene is TRBV5-4, the J gene TRBJ1-6, with D hard to call. Trimming took 3 bases from V and 0 from J, leaving 10 bases between them. CDR1 is SGHNT, CDR2 YYREEE, per germline (reference sequence). The CDR3 is made up of 16 amino acids.

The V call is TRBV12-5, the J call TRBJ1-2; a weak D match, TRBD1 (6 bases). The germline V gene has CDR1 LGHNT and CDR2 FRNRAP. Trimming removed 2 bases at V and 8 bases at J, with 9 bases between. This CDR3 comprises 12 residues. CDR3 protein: CASGLLQGGYTF. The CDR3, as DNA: TGTGCTAGTGGTTTGCTCCAGGGGGGCTACACCTTC. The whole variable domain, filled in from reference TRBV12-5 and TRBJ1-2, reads DARVTQTPRHKVTEMGQEVTMRCQPILGHNTVFWYRQTMMQGLELLAYFRNRAPLDDSGMPKDRFSAEMPDATLATLKIQPSEPRDSAVYFCASGLLQGGYTFGSGTRLTVV.

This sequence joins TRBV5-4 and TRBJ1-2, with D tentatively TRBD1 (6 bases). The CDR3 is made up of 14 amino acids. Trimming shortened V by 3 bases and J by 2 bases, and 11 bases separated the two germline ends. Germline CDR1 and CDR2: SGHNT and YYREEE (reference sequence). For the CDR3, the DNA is TGTGCCAGCAGCTCACACCAGGGGAACTATGGCTACACCTTC. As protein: CASSSHQGNYGYTF.

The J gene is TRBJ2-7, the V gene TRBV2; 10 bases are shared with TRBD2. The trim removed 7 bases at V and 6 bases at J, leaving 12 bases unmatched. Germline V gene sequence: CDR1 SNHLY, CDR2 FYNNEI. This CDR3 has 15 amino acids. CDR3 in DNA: TGTGCCAGCAAGCCTTATACTAGCGGGATTGGCGAGCAGTACTTC. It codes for CASKPYTSGIGEQYF.

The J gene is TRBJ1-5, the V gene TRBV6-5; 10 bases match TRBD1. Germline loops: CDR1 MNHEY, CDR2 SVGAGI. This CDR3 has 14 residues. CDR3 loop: CATSGTGGNQPQHF. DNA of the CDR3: TGTGCTACCTCAGGGACAGGGGGCAATCAGCCCCAGCATTTT.

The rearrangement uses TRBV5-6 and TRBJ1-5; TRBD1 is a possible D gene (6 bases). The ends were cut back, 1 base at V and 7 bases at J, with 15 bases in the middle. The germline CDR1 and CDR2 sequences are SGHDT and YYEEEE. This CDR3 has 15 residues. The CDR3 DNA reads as TGTGCCAGCAGCTTGAGGGGACAACTCTCCCAGCCCCAGCATTTT. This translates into CASSLRGQLSQPQHF.

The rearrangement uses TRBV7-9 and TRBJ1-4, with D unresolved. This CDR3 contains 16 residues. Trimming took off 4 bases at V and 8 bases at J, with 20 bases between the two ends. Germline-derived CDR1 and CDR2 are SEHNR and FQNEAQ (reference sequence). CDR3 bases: TGTGCCAGCAGCTCCGGCTGGGAAAGGGTGGTCGAAAAACTGTTTTTT. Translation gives CASSSGWERVVEKLFF.

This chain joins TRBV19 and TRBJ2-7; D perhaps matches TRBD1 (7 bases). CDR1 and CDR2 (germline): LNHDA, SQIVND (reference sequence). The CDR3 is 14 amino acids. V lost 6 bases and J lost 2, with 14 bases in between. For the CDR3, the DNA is TGTGCCAGTAGCCCGCGGGACAGACCCTACGAGCAGTACTTC. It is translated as CASSPRDRPYEQYF.

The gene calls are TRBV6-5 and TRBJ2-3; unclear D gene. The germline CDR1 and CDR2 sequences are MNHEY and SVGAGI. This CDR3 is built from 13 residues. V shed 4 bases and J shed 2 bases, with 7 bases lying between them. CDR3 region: CASSSRNTDTQYF. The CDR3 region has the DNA TGTGCCAGCAGTTCCCGAAACACAGATACGCAGTATTTT.

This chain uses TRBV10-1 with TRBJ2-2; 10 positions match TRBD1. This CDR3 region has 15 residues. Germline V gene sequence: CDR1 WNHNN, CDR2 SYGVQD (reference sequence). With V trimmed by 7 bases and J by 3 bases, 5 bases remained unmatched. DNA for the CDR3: TGCGCCAGCACCACGGGGACAGGGGACACCGGGGAGCTGTTTTTT. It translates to CASTTGTGDTGELFF.

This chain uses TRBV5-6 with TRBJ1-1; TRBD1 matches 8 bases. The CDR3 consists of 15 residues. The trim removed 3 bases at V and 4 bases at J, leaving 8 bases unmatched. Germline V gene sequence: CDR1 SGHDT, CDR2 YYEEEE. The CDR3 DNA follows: TGTGCCAGCAGCTCGGGGGCCAGGGGGCTCACTGAAGCTTTCTTT. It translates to CASSSGARGLTEAFF.

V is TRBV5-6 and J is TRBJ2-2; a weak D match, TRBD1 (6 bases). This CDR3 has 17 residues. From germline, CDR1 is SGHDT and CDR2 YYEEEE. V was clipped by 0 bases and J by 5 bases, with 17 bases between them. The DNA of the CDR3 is TGTGCCAGCAGCTTGGCGGGACATTCCCTACCAACCGGGGAGCTGTTTTTT. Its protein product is CASSLAGHSLPTGELFF. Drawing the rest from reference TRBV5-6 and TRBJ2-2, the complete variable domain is DAGVTQSPTHLIKTRGQQVTLRCSPKSGHDTVSWYQQALGQGPQFIFQYYEEEERQRGNFPDRFSGHQFPNYSSELNVNALLLGDSALYLCASSLAGHSLPTGELFFGEGSRLTVL.

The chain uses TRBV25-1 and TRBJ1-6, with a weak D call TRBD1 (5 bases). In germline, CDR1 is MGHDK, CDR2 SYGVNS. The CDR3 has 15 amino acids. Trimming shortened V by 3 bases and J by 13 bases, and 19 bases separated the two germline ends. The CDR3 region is CASSEDGGGAWPLHF. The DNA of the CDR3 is TGTGCCAGCAGTGAGGACGGTGGGGGAGCGTGGCCCCTCCACTTT.

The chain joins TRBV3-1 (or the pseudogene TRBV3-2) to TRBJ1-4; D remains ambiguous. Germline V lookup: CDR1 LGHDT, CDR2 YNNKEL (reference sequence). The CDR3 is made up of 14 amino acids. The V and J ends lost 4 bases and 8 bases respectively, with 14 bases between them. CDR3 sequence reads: CASSLDLGREKLFF. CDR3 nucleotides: TGTGCCAGCAGCCTGGACCTAGGTAGGGAAAAACTGTTTTTT.

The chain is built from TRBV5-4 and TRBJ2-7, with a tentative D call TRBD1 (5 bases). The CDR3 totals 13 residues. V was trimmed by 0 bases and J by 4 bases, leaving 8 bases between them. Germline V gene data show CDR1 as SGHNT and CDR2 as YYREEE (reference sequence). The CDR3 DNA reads TGTGCCAGCAGCTTGGACAGGATTTACGAGCAGTACTTC. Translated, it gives CASSLDRIYEQYF.

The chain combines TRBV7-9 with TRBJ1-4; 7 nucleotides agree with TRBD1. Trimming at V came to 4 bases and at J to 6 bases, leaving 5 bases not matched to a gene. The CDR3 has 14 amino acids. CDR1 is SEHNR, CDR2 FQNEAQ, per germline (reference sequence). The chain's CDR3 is CASSSTGNYEKLFF. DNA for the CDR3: TGTGCCAGCAGCTCGACAGGGAATTATGAAAAACTGTTTTTT.

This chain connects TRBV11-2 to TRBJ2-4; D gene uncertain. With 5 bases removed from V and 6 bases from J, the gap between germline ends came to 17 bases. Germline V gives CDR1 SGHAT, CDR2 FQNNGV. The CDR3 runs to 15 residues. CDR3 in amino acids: CASSPRTVMGNIQYF. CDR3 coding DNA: TGTGCCAGCAGCCCCAGAACAGTTATGGGAAACATTCAGTACTTC.

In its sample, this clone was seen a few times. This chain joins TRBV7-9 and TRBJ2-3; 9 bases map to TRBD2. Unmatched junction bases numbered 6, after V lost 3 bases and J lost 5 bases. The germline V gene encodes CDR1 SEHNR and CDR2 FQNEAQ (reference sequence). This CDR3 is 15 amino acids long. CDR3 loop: CASSFGTSSGDTQYF. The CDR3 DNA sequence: TGTGCCAGCAGCTTCGGGACTAGCTCCGGAGATACGCAGTATTTT.

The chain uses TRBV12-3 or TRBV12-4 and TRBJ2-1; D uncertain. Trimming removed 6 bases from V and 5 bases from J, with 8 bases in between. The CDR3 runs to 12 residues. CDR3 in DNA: TGTGCCAGCAGATACGTAGACAATGAGCAGTTCTTC. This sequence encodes CASRYVDNEQFF.

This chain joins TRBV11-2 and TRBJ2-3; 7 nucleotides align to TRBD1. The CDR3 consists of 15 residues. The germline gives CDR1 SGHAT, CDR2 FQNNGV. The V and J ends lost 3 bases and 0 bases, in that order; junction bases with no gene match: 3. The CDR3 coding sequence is TGTGCCAGCAGCTTTTACAGGGGTAGCACAGATACGCAGTATTTT. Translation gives CASSFYRGSTDTQYF.

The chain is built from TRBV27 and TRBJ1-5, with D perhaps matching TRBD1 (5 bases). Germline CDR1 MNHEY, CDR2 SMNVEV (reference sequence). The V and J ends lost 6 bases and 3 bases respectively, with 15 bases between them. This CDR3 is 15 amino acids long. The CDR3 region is CASRYGGGFNQPQHF. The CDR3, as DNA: TGTGCCAGCAGGTACGGGGGAGGATTCAATCAGCCCCAGCATTTT.

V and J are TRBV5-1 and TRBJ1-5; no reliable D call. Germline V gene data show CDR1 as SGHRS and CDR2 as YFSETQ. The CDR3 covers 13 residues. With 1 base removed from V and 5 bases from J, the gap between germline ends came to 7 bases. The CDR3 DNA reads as TGCGCCAGCAGCTTGAGGGTGGATCAGCCCCAGCATTTT. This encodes CASSLRVDQPQHF.

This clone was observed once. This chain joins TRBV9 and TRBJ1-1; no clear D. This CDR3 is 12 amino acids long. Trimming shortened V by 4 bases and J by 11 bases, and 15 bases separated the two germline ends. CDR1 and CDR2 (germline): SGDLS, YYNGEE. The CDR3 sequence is CASSPREGVAFF. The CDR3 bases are TGTGCCAGCAGCCCTCGGGAGGGAGTTGCTTTCTTT.

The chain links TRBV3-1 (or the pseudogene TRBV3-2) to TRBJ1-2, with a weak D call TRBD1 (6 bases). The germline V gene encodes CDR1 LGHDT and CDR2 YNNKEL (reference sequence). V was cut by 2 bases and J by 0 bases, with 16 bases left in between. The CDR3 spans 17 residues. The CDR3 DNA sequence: TGTGCCAGCAGCCAATCCTATGGCGGACAGTCTAACTATGGCTACACCTTC. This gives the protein CASSQSYGGQSNYGYTF.

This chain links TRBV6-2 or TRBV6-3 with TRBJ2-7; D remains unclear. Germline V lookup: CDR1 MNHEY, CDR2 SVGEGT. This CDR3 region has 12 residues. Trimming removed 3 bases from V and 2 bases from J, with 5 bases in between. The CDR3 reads CASSYYPYEQYF. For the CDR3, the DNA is TGTGCCAGCAGTTATTACCCCTACGAGCAGTACTTC.

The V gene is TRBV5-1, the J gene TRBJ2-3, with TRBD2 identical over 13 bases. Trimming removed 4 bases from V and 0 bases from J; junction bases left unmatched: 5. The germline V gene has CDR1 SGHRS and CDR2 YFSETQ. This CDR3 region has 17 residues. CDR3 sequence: CASSIGLAGASTDTQYF. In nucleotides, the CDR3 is TGCGCCAGCAGCATCGGACTAGCGGGGGCTAGCACAGATACGCAGTATTTT.

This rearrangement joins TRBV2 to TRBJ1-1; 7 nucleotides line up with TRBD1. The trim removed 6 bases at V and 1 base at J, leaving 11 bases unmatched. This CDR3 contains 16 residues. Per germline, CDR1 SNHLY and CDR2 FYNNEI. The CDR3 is CASRGRGLVSNTEAFF. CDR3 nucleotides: TGTGCCAGCAGGGGCAGGGGGTTAGTTTCGAACACTGAAGCTTTCTTT.

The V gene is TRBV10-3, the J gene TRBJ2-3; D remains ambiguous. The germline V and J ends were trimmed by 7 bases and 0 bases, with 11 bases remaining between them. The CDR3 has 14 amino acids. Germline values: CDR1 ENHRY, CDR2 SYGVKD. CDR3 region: CAITGSFSTDTQYF. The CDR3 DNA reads TGTGCCATCACGGGTAGTTTCAGCACAGATACGCAGTATTTT.

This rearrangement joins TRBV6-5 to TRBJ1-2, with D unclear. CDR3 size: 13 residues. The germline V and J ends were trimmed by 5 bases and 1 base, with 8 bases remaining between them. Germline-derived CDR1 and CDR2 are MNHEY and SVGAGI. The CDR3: CASSTDLNYGYTF. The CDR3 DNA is TGTGCCAGCAGTACAGATCTTAACTATGGCTACACCTTC.

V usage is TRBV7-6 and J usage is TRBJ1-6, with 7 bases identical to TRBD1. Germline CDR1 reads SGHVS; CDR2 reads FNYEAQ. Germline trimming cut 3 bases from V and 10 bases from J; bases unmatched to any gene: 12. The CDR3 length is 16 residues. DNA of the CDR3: TGTGCCAGCAGCTTGGGACAGTCGGGAGCAGGATCACCCCTCCACTTT. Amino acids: CASSLGQSGAGSPLHF.